This T cell receptor beta chain was captured by sequencing in a study of blood T cell repertoires in COVID-19. On the study more broadly: Some COVID-19 samples were acute and others convalescent; all came from the United States, Italy and Spain. The cDNA or gDNA used as material had been derived from T cells, B-cell-depleted T cells, or PBMCs.

This CDR3 region has 13 residues. V was pared by 7 bases and J by 4 bases, with 6 bases of the junction left unmatched. From germline, CDR1 is LNHDA and CDR2 SQIVND (reference sequence). Authors' methods: Nucleated cell counts were estimated from reference gene primer amplification. Clones were read by immunoSEQ multiplex PCR, and TCRdb kept only the in-frame ones, dropping some. From that table come the V and J calls and clone size; the DNA was used to work out D and trimming. The sample has a few hundred thousand clones, around 89% seen once; the top ten hold roughly 6.1%. A few counts support this clone. Seattle-derived patients entered the study during active infection and were followed longitudinally.

Sequencing was done on a sample of peripheral blood. This chain joins TRBV19 and TRBJ1-1; 7 bases agree with TRBD1. The receptor comes from a woman in her forties or fifties with COVID-19, enrolled during active disease. CDR3 sequence: CASKSSGGTEAFF. The DNA of the CDR3 is TGTGCCAGTAAATCGTCAGGGGGCACTGAAGCTTTCTTT. The full variable domain, with the rest looked up from reference TRBV19 and TRBJ1-1, is DGGITQSPKYLFRKEGQNVTLSCEQNLNHDAMYWYRQDPGQGLRLIYYSQIVNDFQKGDIAEGYSVSREKKESFPLTVTSAQKNPTAFYLCASKSSGGTEAFFGQGTRLTVV.